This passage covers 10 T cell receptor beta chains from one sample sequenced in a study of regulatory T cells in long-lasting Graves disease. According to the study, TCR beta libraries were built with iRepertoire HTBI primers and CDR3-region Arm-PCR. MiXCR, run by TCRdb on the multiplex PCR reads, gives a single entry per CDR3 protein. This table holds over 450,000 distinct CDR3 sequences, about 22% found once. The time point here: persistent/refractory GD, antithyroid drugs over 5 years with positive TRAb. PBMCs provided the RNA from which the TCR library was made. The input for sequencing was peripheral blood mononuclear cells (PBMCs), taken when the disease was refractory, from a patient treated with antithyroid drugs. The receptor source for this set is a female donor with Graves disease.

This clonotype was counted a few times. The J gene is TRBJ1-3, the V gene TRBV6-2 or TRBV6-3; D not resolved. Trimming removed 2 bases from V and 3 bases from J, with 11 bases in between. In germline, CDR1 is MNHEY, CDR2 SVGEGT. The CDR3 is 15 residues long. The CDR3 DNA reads TGTGCCAGCAGTTACGGCCGACTTATTGGAAACACCATATATTTT. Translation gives CASSYGRLIGNTIYF.

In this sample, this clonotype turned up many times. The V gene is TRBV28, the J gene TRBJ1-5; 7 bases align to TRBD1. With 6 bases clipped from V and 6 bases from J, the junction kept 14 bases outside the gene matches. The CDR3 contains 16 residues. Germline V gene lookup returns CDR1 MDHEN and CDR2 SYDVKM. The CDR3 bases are TGTGCCAGCAGCTCGCCCAGGGGGGAGGGGACTCAGCCCCAGCATTTT. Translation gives CASSSPRGEGTQPQHF.

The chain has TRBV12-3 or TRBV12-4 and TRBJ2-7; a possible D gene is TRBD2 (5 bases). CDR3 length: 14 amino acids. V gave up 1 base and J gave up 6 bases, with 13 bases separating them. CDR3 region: CASSLDSGGSEQYF. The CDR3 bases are TGTGCCAGCAGTTTAGATTCTGGAGGTTCCGAGCAGTACTTC.

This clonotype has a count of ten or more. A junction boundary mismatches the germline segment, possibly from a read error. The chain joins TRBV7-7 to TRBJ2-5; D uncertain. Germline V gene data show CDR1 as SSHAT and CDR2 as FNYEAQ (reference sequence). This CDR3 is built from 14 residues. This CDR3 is CASSRIAAQETQYF. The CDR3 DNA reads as TGTGCTAGCAGCCGCATTGCGGCCCAAGAGACCCAGTACTTC.

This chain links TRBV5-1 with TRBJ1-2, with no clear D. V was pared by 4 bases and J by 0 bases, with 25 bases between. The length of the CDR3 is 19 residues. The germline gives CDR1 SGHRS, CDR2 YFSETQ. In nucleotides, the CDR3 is TGCGCCAGCAGCCCTATGGTCCAGCCCCAACCCATCGCTAACTATGGCTACACCTTC. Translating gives CASSPMVQPQPIANYGYTF. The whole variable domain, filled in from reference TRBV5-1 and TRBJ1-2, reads KAGVTQTPRYLIKTRGQQVTLSCSPISGHRSVSWYQQTPGQGLQFLFEYFSETQRNKGNFPGRFSGRQFSNSRSEMNVSTLELGDSALYLCASSPMVQPQPIANYGYTFGSGTRLTVV.

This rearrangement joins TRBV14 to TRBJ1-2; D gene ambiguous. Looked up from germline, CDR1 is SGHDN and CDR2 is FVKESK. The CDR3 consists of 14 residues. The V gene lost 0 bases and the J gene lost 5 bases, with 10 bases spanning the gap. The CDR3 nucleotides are TGTGCCAGCAGCCAAGAGGATTACAGTTATGGCTACACCTTC. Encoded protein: CASSQEDYSYGYTF.

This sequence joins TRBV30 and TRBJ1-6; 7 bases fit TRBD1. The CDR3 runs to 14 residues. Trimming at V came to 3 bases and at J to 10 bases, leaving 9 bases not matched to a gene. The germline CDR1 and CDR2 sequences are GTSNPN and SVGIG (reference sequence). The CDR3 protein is CAWRRQGLFSPLHF. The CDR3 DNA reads TGTGCCTGGAGGCGACAGGGTTTGTTCTCACCCCTCCACTTT.

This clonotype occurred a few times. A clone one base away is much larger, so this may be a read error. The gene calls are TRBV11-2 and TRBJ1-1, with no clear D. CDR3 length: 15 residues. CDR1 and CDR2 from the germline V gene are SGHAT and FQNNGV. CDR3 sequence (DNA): TGTGCCAGCGGCTTAACACGGGCCATGGGCACTGAAGCTTTCTTT. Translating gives CASGLTRAMGTEAFF.

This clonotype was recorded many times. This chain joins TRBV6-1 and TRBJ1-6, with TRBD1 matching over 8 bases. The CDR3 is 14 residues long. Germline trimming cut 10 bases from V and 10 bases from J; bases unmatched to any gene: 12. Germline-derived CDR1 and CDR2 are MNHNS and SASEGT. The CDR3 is CAIQPDRGGSPLHF. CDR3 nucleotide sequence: TGTGCCATCCAACCAGACAGGGGCGGATCACCCCTCCACTTT.

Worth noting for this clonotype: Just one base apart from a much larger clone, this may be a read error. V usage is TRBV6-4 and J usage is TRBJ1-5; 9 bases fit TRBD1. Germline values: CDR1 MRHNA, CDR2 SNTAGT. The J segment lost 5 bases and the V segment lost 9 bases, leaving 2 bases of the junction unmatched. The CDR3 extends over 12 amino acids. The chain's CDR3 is CASGDRDQPQHF. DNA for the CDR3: TGTGCCAGTGGGGACAGGGATCAGCCCCAGCATTTT.